This T cell receptor (beta chain) was profiled in a study of early T cells in non-severe SARS-CoV-2 infection. TCRdb redid the calling of the 5' RACE reads with MiXCR, one entry per CDR3 protein. Altogether 25,000 to 35,000 distinct CDR3 sequences are present, about 5% being singletons, with the ten largest covering over 2.5%. This CDR3 has 13 residues. The J segment lost 10 bases and the V segment lost 5 bases, leaving 7 bases of the junction unmatched. Germline CDR1 MNHEY, CDR2 SVGAGI. This clonotype was seen at least ten times. This sequence joins TRBV6-5 and TRBJ2-1, with TRBD2 matching 8 bases. The sequence derives from an adult who was a healthcare worker with PCR-confirmed SARS-CoV-2 infection or an uninfected control (not recorded which). Sequenced material: whole blood. The DNA for the CDR3 is TGTGCCAGCAGTAGAGAGCGGGGGAGGGAGCAGTTCTTC. It is translated as CASSRERGREQFF.